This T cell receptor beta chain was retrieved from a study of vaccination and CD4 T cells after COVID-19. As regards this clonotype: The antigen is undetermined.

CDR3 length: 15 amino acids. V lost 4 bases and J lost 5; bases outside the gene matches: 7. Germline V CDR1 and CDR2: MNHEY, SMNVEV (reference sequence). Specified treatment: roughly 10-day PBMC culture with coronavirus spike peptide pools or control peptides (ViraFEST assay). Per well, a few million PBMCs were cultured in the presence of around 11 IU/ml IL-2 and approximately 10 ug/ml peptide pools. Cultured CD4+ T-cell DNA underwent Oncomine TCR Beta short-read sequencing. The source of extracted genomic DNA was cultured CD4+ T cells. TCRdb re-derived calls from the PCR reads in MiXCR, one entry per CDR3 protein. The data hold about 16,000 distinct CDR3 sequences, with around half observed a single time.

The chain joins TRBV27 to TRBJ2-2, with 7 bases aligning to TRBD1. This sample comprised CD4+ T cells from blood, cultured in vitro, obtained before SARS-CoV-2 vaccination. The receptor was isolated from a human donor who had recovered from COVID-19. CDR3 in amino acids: CASSSVTGWTGELFF. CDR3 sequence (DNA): TGTGCCAGCAGTTCCGTGACAGGGTGGACCGGGGAGCTGTTTTTT.